This TCR beta chain is from a study of T cells in Graves' hyperthyroidism and ophthalmopathy (dated by TCRdb to the late 2010s). Background on the whole study: Peripheral blood samples were taken at the time of initial diagnosis, prior to any treatment. To identify distinguishing TCR V-J signatures, a discovery cohort of about a hundred patients was used, comprising 40 to 45 with Graves' ophthalmopathy and 57 with stable Graves' hyperthyroidism. Prospective prediction of ophthalmopathy was tested in an independent validation cohort consisting of 18 hyperthyroidism patients and 15 to 17 patients who later progressed to ophthalmopathy. The 80 to 100 discovery patients were randomly divided into training and test sets at a 7:3 ratio. The study also compared thyroid tissue and blood T-cell repertoires from five or six Graves' hyperthyroidism patients. After sampling, hyperthyroidism patients received methimazole starting at 30 mg daily, and ophthalmopathy patients received high-dose intravenous methylprednisolone. The paper reports TCR Vbeta CDR3 sequencing of some 140 peripheral blood samples: some 44 ophthalmopathy, approximately 74 hyperthyroidism and around 17 progressor patients. The investigation overall reported the following: During validation, the model predicted progression to ophthalmopathy a median of approximately 6.5 months ahead of onset, with around 71% sensitivity and almost 75% specificity. No statistical method was used to set the sample size in advance, and investigators knew the group allocation. Ophthalmopathy was separated from stable hyperthyroidism by a 13 V-J signature model, with over 85% sensitivity and 81% to 82% specificity obtained in cross-validation and 80%/75% obtained in testing. Most expanded thyroid clonotypes (frequency above 0.001) were also detected in blood, suggesting blood repertoires may reflect thyroid immune responses.

Stable Graves' hyperthyroidism was defined as no progression to ophthalmopathy during 18 months of follow-up. Hyperthyroidism patients were newly diagnosed, had a disease duration of under 2 months, and were aged 18 to 65 years. The study excluded patients with uncontrolled infections, other autoimmune diseases, pregnancy or lactation. Clinical symptoms, serum thyroxine and TRAb, thyroid ultrasound, and orbital computed tomography formed the basis for the diagnoses. PBMCs were separated from under 12 ml of fresh peripheral blood using Ficoll-Paque density gradient centrifugation. Total RNA was extracted using Trizol reagent, and RNA quality was assessed on an Agilent 2100 Bioanalyzer. This clonotype appeared a single time. This clone's antigen is unknown. A much larger clone lies one base from this, so it may be a read error. Amplification of TCR beta CDR3 regions was carried out from RNA transcripts. The first round of RT-PCR for the TCR CDR3 was performed with the HTBI primer set and the Qiagen OneStep RT-PCR kit. The libraries were constructed in a second round of multiplex PCR and then size-selected and purified. Sequencing of the libraries was done on an Illumina HiSeq2000 using paired-end 100 bp reads. Regarding the original processing steps: SOAPnuke was used to process the raw data, throwing out any read that contained adapters or uncalled bases, had a mean Phred below 15, or lacked an exact constant-primer or identifier match. COPE v1.2.5 was used to merge the high-quality paired reads, and each unique nucleotide sequence was defined as a clonotype. MiTCR v1.1 was used to align the clonotypes against IMGT TRBV, TRBD and TRBJ reference segments. Analysis was restricted to V-J combinations with a frequency above 0.0001, which covered 99.2% of repertoires. The TCS score was defined as F50 (clonal expansion) divided by E x V (chaos), with BLOSUM62-based TCRdist calculated between CDR3 peptides within each V-J. Welch's t-statistics and random forest reduced 514 V-J features to about 12, which were used in a naive Bayes classifier (R e1071). TCRdb reworked the public reads: Q25 trimming with fastp, MiXCR clone assembly, productive beta chains retained. Each entry merges the rows of one CDR3 protein and shows their most common DNA and genes. The V and J calls shown here were made by TCRdb, not taken from the authors' results. The sample records under 350,000 distinct CDR3 sequences, 21% of which are singletons. The top ten hold under 55% of the sample.

Including the terminal cysteine and phenylalanine, the CDR3 comprises 14 residues. Kept here is only the CDR3 DNA, which spans 42 bases and is read in frame from base 1. From the germline V gene (reference sequence), CDR1 is LGHDT and CDR2 is YNNKEL. The source material was blood. The TCR originated in a woman between 50 and 59 years old with Graves' hyperthyroidism. The chain was built from TRBV3-1 and TRBJ2-7; the D gene identity is not certain. CDR3 loop: CASGQGKGPYEQYF. The nucleotide sequence reads as follows: TGTGCCAGCGGCCAAGGAAAAGGGCCCTACGAGCAGTACTTC.